The present entry profiles one T cell receptor beta chain with its context. CDR1 is SGHRS, CDR2 YFSETQ, per germline. This CDR3 is built from 14 residues. Trimming stripped 2 bases from V and 8 bases from J, with 13 bases between. This sample is drawn from a study of blood T cell repertoires in COVID-19. Study at large: Samples came from the United States, Italy and Spain, spanning acute and convalescent COVID-19. Nucleic acid was either cDNA or gDNA, and it came from T cells, B-cell-depleted T cells, or PBMCs.

The assay was immunoSEQ multiplex PCR, and TCRdb's table has in-frame clones only and misses some. The sample holds over 250,000 clones, 65% to 90% seen once. The chain couples TRBV5-1 to TRBJ1-4; D is perhaps TRBD1 (5 bases). The sequenced sample was peripheral blood. The clonotype comes from a human donor in a cohort sampled during active COVID-19. CDR3 in amino acids: CASSFGGLGEKLFF. The CDR3 nucleotides are TGCGCCAGCAGCTTCGGGGGATTAGGCGAAAAACTGTTTTTT.